This TCR beta chain was profiled in a study of vaccination effects on CD4 cells after COVID-19. Study information: Participants each got two BNT162b2 or mRNA-1273 vaccine doses.

Before any sequencing was done, the ViraFEST assay used viral peptide pools to expand antigen-specific CD4+ T cells. Culture lasted roughly 9 days before CD4+ T cell isolation. Nobody among the vaccine recipients had prior SARS-CoV-2 infection (nucleocapsid antibodies were negative). Researchers reported culturing over 1.5 million PBMC in each well, adding 10 IU/ml IL-2 and roughly 11 ug/ml peptides. Study results and limitations: In the late period after vaccination, infection- and vaccine-induced clones contracted markedly.

Produced via immunoSEQ multiplex PCR; TCRdb's table is partial and in-frame only. The sample holds about 20,000 clones; roughly 72% are singletons and the top ten take over 7.5%. The germline V gene has CDR1 WNHNN and CDR2 SYGVQD (reference sequence). V dropped 6 bases and J dropped 13; count of bases not matched to a gene: 12. The CDR3 covers 13 residues. Remarks on this clone: What it recognizes is unknown.

Material: CD4+ T cells from PBMCs cultured with HCoV-NL63 spike peptides, obtained before COVID-19 vaccination. The rearrangement links TRBV10-1 to TRBJ2-1; 7 nucleotides align to TRBD2. The sequence derives from a human donor who received a COVID-19 vaccine. The CDR3 protein is CASSGSVGGSQFF. Written as DNA, the CDR3 is TGCGCCAGCAGCGGGTCGGTTGGCGGGAGCCAGTTCTTC.